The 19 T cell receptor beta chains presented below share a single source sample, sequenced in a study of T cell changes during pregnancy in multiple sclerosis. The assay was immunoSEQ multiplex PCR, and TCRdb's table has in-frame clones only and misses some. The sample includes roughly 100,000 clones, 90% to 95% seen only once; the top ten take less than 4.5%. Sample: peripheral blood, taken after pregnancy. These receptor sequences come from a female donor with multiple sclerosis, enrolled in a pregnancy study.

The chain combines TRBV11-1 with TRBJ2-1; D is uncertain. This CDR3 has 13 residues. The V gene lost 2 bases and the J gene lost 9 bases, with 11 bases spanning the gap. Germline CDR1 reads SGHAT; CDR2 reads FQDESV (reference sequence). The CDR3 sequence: CASSLSLVSEQFF. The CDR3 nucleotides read TGTGCCAGCAGCTTAAGCCTGGTTTCTGAGCAGTTCTTC.

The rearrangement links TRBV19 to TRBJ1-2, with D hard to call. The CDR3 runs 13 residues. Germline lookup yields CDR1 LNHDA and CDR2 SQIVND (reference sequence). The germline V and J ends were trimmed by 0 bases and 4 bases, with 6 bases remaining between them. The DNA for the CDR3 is TGTGCCAGTAGTATAGACAGACTCTATGGCTACACCTTC. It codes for CASSIDRLYGYTF.

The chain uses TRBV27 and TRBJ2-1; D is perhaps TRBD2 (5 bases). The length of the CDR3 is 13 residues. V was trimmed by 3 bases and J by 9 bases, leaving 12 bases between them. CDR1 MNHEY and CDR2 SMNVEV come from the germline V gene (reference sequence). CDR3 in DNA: TGTGCCAGCAGTTTGATGCTAGCCAGTGAGCAGTTCTTC. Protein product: CASSLMLASEQFF.

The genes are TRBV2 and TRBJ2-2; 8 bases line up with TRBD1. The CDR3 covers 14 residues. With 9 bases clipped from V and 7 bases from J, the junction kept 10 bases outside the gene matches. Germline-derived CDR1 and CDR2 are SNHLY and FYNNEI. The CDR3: CARTRGRRGGELFF. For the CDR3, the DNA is TGTGCCAGGACCAGGGGGCGCAGGGGCGGGGAGCTGTTTTTT.

CDR3 region: CSGRGGPTNTGELFF. CDR3 nucleotides: TGCAGCGGGCGGGGCGGGCCCACGAACACCGGGGAGCTGTTTTTT. V usage is TRBV29-1 and J usage is TRBJ2-2, with D perhaps TRBD2 (6 bases). Germline CDR1 is SQVTM and CDR2 is ANQGSEA. The CDR3 length is 15 residues. Trimming took off 7 bases at V and 0 bases at J, with 15 bases between the two ends.

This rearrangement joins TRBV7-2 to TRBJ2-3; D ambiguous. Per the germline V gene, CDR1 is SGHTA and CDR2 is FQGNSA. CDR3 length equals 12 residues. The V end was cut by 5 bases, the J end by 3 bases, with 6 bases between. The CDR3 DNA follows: TGTGCCAGCAGCCCGAGGACAGATACGCAGTATTTT. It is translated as CASSPRTDTQYF. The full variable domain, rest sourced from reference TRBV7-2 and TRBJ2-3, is GAGVSQSPSNKVTEKGKDVELRCDPISGHTALYWYRQSLGQGLEFLIYFQGNSAPDKSGLPSDRFSAERTGGSVSTLTIQRTQQEDSAVYLCASSPRTDTQYFGPGTRLTVL.

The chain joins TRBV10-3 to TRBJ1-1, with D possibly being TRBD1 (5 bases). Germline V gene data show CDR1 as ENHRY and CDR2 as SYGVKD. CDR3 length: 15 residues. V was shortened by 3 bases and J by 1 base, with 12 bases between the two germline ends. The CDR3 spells CAISESGVRNTEAFF. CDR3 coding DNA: TGTGCCATCAGTGAATCGGGGGTTAGGAACACTGAAGCTTTCTTT.

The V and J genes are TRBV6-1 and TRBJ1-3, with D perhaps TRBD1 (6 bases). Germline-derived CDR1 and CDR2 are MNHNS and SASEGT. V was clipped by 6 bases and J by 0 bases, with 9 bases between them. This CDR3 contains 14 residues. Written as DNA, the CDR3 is TGTGCCAGCAGAGGGGACATCTCTGGAAACACCATATATTTT. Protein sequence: CASRGDISGNTIYF.

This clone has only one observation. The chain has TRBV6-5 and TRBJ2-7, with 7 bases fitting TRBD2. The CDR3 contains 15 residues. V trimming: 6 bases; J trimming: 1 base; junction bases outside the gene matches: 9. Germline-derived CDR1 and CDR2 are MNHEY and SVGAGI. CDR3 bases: TGTGCCAGCAGAGGCGGCCTAGCGGCTTCCTACGAGCAGTACTTC. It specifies CASRGGLAASYEQYF.

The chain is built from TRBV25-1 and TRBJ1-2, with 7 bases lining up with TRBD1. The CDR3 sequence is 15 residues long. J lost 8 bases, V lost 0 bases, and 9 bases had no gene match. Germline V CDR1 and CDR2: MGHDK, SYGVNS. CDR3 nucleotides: TGTGCCAGCAGTGAATATGTAGGGGGCACCGGGGGCTACACCTTC. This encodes CASSEYVGGTGGYTF.

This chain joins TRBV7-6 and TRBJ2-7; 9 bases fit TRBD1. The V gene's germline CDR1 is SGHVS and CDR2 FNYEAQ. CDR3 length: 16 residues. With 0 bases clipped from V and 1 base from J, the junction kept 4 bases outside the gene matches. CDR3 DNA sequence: TGTGCCAGCAGCTTAGCGAGAGGACAGGGGTCCTACGAGCAGTACTTC. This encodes CASSLARGQGSYEQYF.

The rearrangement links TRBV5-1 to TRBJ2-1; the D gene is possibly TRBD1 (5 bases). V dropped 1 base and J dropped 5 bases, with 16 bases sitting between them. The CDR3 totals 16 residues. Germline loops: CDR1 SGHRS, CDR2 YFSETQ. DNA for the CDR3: TGCGCCAGCAGCTTGTCCCCAGGGCAAAGAAACAATGAGCAGTTCTTC. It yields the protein CASSLSPGQRNNEQFF.

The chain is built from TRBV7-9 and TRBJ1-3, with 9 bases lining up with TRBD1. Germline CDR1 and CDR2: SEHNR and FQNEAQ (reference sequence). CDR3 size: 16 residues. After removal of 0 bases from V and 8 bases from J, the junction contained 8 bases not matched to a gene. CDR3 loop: CASSLARVGQGYTIYF. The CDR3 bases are TGTGCCAGCAGCTTAGCTCGGGTGGGACAGGGATACACCATATATTTT.

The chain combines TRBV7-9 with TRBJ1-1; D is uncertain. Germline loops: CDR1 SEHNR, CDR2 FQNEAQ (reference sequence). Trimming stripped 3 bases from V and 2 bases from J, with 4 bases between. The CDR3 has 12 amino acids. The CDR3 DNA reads TGTGCCAGCAGCTTCCCTAACACTGAAGCTTTCTTT. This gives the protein CASSFPNTEAFF.

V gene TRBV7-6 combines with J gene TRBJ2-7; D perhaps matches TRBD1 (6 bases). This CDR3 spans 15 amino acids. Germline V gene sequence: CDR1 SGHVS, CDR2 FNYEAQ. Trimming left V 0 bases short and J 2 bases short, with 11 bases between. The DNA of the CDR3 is TGTGCCAGCAGCTTAGCGGAACAGGGAACCTACGAGCAGTACTTC. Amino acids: CASSLAEQGTYEQYF.

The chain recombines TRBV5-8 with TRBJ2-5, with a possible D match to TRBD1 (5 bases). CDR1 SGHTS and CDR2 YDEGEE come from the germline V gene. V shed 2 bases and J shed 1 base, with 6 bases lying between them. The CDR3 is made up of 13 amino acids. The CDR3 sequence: CASSLRGQETQYF. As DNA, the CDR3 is TGTGCCAGCAGCTTAAGGGGCCAAGAGACCCAGTACTTC.

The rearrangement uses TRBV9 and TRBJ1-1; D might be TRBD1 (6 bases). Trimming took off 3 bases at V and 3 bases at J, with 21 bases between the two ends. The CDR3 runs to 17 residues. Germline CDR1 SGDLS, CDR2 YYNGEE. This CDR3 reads CASSAVPGRGRYTEAFF. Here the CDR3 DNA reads TGTGCCAGCAGCGCAGTCCCGGGGAGGGGGAGGTACACTGAAGCTTTCTTT.

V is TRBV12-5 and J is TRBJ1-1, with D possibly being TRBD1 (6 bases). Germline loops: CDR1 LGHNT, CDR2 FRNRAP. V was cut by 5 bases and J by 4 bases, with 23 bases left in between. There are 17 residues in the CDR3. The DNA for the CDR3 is TGTGCTAGTGGTCAACAGGTGGGGGGGGCTGGTGGCACTGAAGCTTTCTTT. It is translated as CASGQQVGGAGGTEAFF.

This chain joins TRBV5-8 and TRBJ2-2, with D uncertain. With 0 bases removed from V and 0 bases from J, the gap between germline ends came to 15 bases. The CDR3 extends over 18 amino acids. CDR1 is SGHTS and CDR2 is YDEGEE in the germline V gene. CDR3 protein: CASSLGLRPTPNTGELFF. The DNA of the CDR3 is TGTGCCAGCAGCTTGGGTTTGAGGCCAACGCCGAACACCGGGGAGCTGTTTTTT.